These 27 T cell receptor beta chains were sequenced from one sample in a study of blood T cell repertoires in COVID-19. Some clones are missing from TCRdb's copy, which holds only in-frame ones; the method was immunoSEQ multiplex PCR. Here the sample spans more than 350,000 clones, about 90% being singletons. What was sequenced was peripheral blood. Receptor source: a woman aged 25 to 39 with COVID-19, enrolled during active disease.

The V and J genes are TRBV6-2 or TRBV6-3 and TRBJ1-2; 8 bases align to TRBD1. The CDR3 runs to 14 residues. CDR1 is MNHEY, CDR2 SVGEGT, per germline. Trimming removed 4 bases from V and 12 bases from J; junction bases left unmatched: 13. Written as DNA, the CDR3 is TGTGCCAGCAGTTGGGCCAATGCCGGGACAGGAAACACCTTC. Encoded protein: CASSWANAGTGNTF.

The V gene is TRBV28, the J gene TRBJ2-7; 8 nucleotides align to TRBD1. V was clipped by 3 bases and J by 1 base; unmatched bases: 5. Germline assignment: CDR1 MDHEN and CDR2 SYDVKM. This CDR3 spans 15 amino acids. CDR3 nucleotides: TGTGCCAGCAGTTTGCACCAGGGGGCGTCCTACGAGCAGTACGTC. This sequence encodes CASSLHQGASYEQYV.

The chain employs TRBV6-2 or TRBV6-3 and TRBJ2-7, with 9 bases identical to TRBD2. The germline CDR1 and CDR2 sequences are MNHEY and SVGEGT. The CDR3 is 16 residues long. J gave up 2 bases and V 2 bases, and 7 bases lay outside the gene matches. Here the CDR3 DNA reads TGTGCCAGCAGTTACCCCGGACTAGCGAGAGCCTACGAGCAGTACGTC. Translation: CASSYPGLARAYEQYV.

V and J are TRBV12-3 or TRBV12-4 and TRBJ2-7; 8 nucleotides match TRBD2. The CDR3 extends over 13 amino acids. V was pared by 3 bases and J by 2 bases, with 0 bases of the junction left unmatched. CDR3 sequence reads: CASSFGGAYEQYV. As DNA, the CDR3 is TGTGCCAGCAGTTTCGGGGGGGCCTACGAGCAGTACGTC.

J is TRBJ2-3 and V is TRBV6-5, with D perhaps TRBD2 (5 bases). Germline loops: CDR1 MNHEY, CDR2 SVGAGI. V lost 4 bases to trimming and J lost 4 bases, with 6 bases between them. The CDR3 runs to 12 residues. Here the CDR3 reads CASSSGADTQYF. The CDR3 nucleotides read TGTGCCAGCAGTTCCGGGGCAGATACGCAGTATTTT.

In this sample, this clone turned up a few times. The CDR3 sequence is CASSVGLAEYEQYV. The DNA for the CDR3 is TGTGCCAGCAGCGTGGGACTAGCAGAGTACGAGCAGTACGTC. This chain links TRBV7-8 with TRBJ2-7; 9 bases agree with TRBD2. The V gene's germline CDR1 is SGHVS and CDR2 FQNEAQ. V was pared by 5 bases and J by 4 bases, with 6 bases of the junction left unmatched. The CDR3 runs 14 residues.

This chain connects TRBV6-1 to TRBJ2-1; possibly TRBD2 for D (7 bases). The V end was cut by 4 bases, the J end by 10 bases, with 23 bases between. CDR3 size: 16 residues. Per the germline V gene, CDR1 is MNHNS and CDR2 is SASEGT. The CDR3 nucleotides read TGTGCCAGCAGTGTTCTTGCGGGGGCGCCCAGCCAGGAGCAGTTCTTC. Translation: CASSVLAGAPSQEQFF.

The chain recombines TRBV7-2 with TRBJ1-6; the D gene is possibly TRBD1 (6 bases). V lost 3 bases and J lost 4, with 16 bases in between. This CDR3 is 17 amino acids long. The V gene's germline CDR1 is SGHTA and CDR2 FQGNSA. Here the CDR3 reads CASSFIPDRRYNSPLHF. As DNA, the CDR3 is TGTGCCAGCAGCTTCATCCCCGACAGGAGGTATAATTCACCCCTCCACTTT. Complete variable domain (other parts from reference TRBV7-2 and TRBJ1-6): GAGVSQSPSNKVTEKGKDVELRCDPISGHTALYWYRQSLGQGLEFLIYFQGNSAPDKSGLPSDRFSAERTGGSVSTLTIQRTQQEDSAVYLCASSFIPDRRYNSPLHFGNGTRLTVT.

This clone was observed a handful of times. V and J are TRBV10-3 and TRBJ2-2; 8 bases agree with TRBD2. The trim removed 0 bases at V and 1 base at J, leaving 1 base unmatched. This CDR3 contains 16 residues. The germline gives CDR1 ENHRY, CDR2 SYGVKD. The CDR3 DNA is TGTGCCATCAGTGAGTCAGGGACTAGGAACACCGGGGAGCTGTTTTTT. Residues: CAISESGTRNTGELFF.

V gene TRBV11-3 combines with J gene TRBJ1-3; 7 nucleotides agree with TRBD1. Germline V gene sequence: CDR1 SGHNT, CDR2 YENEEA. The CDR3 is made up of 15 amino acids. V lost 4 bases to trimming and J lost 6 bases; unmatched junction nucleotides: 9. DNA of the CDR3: TGTGCCAGCAGCTCACGGACAGGCTTGGAAAACACCATATATTTT. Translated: CASSSRTGLENTIYF. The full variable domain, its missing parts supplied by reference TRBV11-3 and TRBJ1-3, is EAGVVQSPRYKIIEKKQPVAFWCNPISGHNTLYWYLQNLGQGPELLIRYENEEAVDDSQLPKDRFSAERLKGVDSTLKIQPAELGDSAVYLCASSSRTGLENTIYFGEGSWLTVV.

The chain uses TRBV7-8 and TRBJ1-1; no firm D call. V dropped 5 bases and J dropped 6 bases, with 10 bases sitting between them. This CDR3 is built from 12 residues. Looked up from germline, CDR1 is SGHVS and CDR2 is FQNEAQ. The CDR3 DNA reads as TGTGCCAGCAGCCCAGGCAACGCTGAAGCTTTCTTT. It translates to CASSPGNAEAFF.

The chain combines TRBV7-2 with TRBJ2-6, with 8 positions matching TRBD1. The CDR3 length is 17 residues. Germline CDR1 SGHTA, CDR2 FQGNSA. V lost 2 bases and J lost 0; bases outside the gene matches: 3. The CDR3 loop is CASSLTGGSSGANVLTF. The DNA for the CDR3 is TGTGCCAGCAGCTTAACAGGGGGATCCTCTGGGGCCAACGTCCTGACTTTC.

This CDR3 is CASSFGPSPLHF. DNA of the CDR3: TGTGCCAGCAGCTTTGGGCCTTCACCCCTCCACTTT. The chain has TRBV11-2 and TRBJ1-6; D is ambiguous. The CDR3 extends over 12 amino acids. Trimming took off 3 bases at V and 9 bases at J, with 6 bases between the two ends. CDR1 SGHAT and CDR2 FQNNGV come from the germline V gene.

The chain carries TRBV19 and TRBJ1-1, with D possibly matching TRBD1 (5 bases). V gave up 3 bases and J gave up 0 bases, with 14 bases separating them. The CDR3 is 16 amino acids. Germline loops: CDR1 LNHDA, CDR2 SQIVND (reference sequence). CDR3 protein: CASSMLGGRMNTEAFF. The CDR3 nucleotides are TGTGCCAGTAGTATGCTCGGGGGGAGGATGAACACTGAAGCTTTCTTT.

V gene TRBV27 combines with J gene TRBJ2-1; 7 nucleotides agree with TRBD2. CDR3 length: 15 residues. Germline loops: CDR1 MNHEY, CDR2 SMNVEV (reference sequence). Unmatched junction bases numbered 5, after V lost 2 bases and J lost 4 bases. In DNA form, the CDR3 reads TGTGCCAGCAGTTTAGGGGTCGGGGGGTACAATGAGCAGTTCTTC. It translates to CASSLGVGGYNEQFF.

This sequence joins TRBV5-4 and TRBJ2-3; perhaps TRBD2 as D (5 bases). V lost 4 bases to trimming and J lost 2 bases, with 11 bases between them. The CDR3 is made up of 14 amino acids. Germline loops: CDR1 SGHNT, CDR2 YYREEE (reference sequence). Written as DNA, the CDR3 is TGTGCCAGCAGCCCGAGGAGGATCACAGATACGCAGTATTTT. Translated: CASSPRRITDTQYF.

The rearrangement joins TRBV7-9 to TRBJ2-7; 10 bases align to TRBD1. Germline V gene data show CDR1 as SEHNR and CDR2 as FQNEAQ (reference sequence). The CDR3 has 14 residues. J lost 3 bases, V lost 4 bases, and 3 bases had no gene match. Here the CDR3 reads CASSSGQGYYEQYV. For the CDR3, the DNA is TGTGCCAGCAGCTCGGGACAGGGGTACTACGAGCAGTACGTC.

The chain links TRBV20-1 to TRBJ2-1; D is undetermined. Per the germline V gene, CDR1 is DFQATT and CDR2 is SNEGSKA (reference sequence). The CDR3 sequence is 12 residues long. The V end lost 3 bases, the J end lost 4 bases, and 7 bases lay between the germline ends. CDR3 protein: CSASGSYNEQFF. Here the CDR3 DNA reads TGCAGTGCTAGTGGTTCGTACAATGAGCAGTTCTTC.

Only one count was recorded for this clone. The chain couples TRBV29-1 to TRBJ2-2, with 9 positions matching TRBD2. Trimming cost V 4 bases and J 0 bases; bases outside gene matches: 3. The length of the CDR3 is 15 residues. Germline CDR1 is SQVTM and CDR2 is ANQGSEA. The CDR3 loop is CSVGPSGTNTGELFF. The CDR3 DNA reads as TGCAGCGTTGGGCCTAGCGGGACGAACACCGGGGAGCTGTTTTTT.

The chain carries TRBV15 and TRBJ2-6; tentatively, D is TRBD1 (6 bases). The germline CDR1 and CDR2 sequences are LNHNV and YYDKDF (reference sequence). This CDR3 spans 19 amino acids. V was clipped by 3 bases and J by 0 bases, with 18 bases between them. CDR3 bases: TGTGCCACCAGCAGGGGCCGTGGACAGTCGATCTCTGGGGCCAACGTCCTGACTTTC. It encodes CATSRGRGQSISGANVLTF.

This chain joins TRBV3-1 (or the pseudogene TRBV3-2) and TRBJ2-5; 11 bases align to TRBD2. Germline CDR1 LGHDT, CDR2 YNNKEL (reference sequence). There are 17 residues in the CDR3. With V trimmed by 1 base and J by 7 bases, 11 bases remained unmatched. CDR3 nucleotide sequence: TGTGCCAGCAGCCAAGGAAGTAGCGGGGGGGCCTTCCGGACCCAGTACTTC. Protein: CASSQGSSGGAFRTQYF.

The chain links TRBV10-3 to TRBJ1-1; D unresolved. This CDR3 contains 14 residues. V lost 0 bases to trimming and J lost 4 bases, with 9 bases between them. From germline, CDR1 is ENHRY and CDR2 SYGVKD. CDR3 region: CAISESRRVTEAFF. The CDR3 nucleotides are TGTGCCATCAGTGAGTCGAGGAGGGTCACTGAAGCTTTCTTT.

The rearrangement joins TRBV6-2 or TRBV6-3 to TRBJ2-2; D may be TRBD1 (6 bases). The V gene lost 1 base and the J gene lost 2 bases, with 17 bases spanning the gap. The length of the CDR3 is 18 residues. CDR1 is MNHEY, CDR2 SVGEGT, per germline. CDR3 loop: CASSYLSSQGRNTGELFF. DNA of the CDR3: TGTGCCAGCAGTTACTTATCATCTCAGGGGCGAAACACCGGGGAGCTGTTTTTT.

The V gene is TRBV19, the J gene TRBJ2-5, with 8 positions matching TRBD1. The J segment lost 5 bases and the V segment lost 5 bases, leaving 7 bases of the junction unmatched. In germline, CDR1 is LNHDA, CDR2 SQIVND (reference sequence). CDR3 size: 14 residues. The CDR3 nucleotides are TGTGCCAGTAGTTCGGGACAGGTGTTGGAGACCCAGTACTTC. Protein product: CASSSGQVLETQYF.

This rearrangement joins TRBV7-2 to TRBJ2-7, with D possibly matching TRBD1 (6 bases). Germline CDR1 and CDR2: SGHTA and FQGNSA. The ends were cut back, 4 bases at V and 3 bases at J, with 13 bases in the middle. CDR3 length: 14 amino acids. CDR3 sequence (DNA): TGTGCCAGCAGCTCGAAGGACAGCCACTACGAGCAGTACGTC. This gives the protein CASSSKDSHYEQYV.

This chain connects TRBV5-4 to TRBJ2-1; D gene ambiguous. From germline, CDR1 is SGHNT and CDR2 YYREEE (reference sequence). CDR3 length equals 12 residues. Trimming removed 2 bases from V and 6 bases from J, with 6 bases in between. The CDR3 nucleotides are TGTGCCAGCAGCTTACAGAGCAATGAGCAGTTCTTC. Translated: CASSLQSNEQFF.

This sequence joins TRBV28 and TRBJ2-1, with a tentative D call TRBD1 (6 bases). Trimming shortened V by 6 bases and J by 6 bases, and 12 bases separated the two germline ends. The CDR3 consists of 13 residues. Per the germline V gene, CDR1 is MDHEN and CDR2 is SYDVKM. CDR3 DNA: TGTGCCAGCAGACTACAGGGCCCCAATGAGCAGTTCTTC. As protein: CASRLQGPNEQFF.